What follows are 20 T cell receptor beta chains derived from one specimen sequenced in a study of T cell responses to AZD1222 COVID-19 vaccine. This table comes from immunoSEQ multiplex PCR, and its TCRdb copy is limited to in-frame clones, with some not included. The sample includes under 200,000 clones, 88% of them seen just once. The sequences come from peripheral blood, collected 28 days after the second AZD1222 dose. These receptors came from an adult who received the AZD1222 COVID-19 vaccine.

This clone was seen a handful of times. V gene TRBV28 combines with J gene TRBJ2-7; 7 nucleotides align to TRBD1. This CDR3 region has 13 residues. The V gene end was trimmed by 6 bases and the J gene end by 1 base; junction bases not matched to a gene: 3. Germline CDR1 is MDHEN and CDR2 is SYDVKM. The CDR3 DNA follows: TGTGCCAGCAGCACAGGGGCATCCTACGAGCAGTACTTC. Encoded protein: CASSTGASYEQYF.

The chain is built from TRBV19 and TRBJ1-4; 7 nucleotides agree with TRBD1. With V trimmed by 5 bases and J by 3 bases, 3 bases remained unmatched. The CDR3 totals 14 residues. The germline V gene has CDR1 LNHDA and CDR2 SQIVND (reference sequence). The CDR3 DNA follows: TGTGCCAGTAGTGTGACAGGGCCTAATGAAAAACTGTTTTTT. Encoded protein: CASSVTGPNEKLFF.

This chain joins TRBV28 and TRBJ2-5; TRBD2 matches 7 bases. The CDR3 is 17 residues long. Losses at the gene ends were 3 bases for V and 2 bases for J; bases not matched to a gene: 12. CDR1 and CDR2 from the germline V gene are MDHEN and SYDVKM. Here the CDR3 reads CASSFAQKGSGQETQYF. Written as DNA, the CDR3 is TGTGCCAGCAGTTTTGCCCAGAAGGGTAGCGGGCAAGAGACCCAGTACTTC.

This sequence joins TRBV7-9 and TRBJ2-7, with 10 bases identical to TRBD2. The CDR3 runs 16 residues. V was clipped by 5 bases and J by 3 bases; unmatched bases: 10. The V gene's germline CDR1 is SEHNR and CDR2 FQNEAQ (reference sequence). Written as DNA, the CDR3 is TGTGCCAGCAGCCCCCGACTGAGCGGGAGGGGCTACGAGCAGTACTTC. Translating it yields CASSPRLSGRGYEQYF.

V is TRBV19 and J is TRBJ1-1; no firm D call. This CDR3 region has 17 residues. Germline lookup yields CDR1 LNHDA and CDR2 SQIVND (reference sequence). V lost 6 bases, J lost 0 bases, and 20 bases lay in between. CDR3 bases: TGTGCCAGTAGCCCTCCGGGTTGGACTTTGATGAACACTGAAGCTTTCTTT. Protein product: CASSPPGWTLMNTEAFF.

The chain links TRBV9 to TRBJ2-7; D gene unclear. The CDR3 contains 14 residues. The germline V gene has CDR1 SGDLS and CDR2 YYNGEE. Trimming pared 3 bases from V and 9 bases from J, leaving 19 bases between. CDR3 sequence (DNA): TGTGCCAGCAGCGCAGACCCCCATGAATTAGGGCAGTACTTC. Protein: CASSADPHELGQYF.

This clone was found a few times. The chain joins TRBV19 to TRBJ1-2; D is possibly TRBD1 (5 bases). Germline V CDR1 and CDR2: LNHDA, SQIVND (reference sequence). CDR3 length: 14 amino acids. V was trimmed by 6 bases and J by 7 bases, leaving 18 bases between them. The CDR3 coding sequence is TGTGCCAGTAGACTGCTAAGGGGCGTTAGTGGCTACACCTTC. Protein product: CASRLLRGVSGYTF.

The genes are TRBV19 and TRBJ2-7, with TRBD1 identical over 9 bases. Per the germline V gene, CDR1 is LNHDA and CDR2 is SQIVND (reference sequence). The CDR3 contains 15 residues. Trimming took 7 bases from V and 5 from J; bases not matched to a gene: 12. CDR3 sequence: CASTPPGTGIDEQYF. For the CDR3, the DNA is TGTGCCAGTACTCCTCCGGGGACAGGGATTGACGAGCAGTACTTC.

The rearrangement uses TRBV6-5 and TRBJ2-1; 10 bases map to TRBD1. The V segment lost 3 bases and the J segment 6 bases; nucleotides outside the gene matches: 8. Germline CDR1 MNHEY, CDR2 SVGAGI. The CDR3 sequence is 16 residues long. CDR3 nucleotide sequence: TGTGCCAGCAGTTATACCGGGACAGGGGTTTCCAATGAGCAGTTCTTC. Amino acids: CASSYTGTGVSNEQFF.

This chain connects TRBV6-2 or TRBV6-3 to TRBJ1-1; 7 bases match TRBD1. In germline, CDR1 is MNHEY, CDR2 SVGEGT. There are 16 residues in the CDR3. The V gene end was trimmed by 5 bases and the J gene end by 3 bases; junction bases not matched to a gene: 12. As DNA, the CDR3 is TGTGCCAGCAGTCCCCGGACAGGCGAGGTGGACACTGAAGCTTTCTTT. Translated, it gives CASSPRTGEVDTEAFF.

The chain joins TRBV5-4 to TRBJ1-1; D is unclear. The germline CDR1 and CDR2 sequences are SGHNT and YYREEE (reference sequence). This CDR3 is 15 amino acids long. The ends were cut back, 3 bases at V and 0 bases at J, with 12 bases in the middle. The CDR3 loop is CASSSPGEMNTEAFF. In DNA form, the CDR3 reads TGTGCCAGCAGCTCGCCCGGGGAGATGAACACTGAAGCTTTCTTT.

Worth noting for this clone: Germline and junction disagree at one end, which may indicate a read error. The V call is TRBV7-7, the J call TRBJ2-2; D may be TRBD2 (5 bases). Per the germline V gene, CDR1 is SSHAT and CDR2 is FNYEAQ (reference sequence). The CDR3 length is 15 residues. The CDR3 coding sequence is TGTGCTAGCAGCTTAAAAAGCGGTAACACCGGGGAGCTGTTTTTT. Protein product: CASSLKSGNTGELFF. Full variable domain (rest looked up from reference TRBV7-7 and TRBJ2-2): GAGVSQSPRYKVTKRGQDVTLRCDPISSHATLYWYQQALGQGPEFLTYFNYEAQPDKSGLPSDRFSAERPEGSISTLTIQRTEQRDSAMYRCASSLKSGNTGELFFGEGSRLTVL.

The V gene is TRBV5-1, the J gene TRBJ2-5, with a possible D match to TRBD1 (6 bases). The CDR3 covers 16 residues. Germline assignment: CDR1 SGHRS and CDR2 YFSETQ. Deletions cut 5 bases from V and 4 bases from J, with 21 bases between. CDR3 coding DNA: TGCGCCAGCAGAGATCCCACAGGGTCTGGGGGAGAGACCCAGTACTTC. Protein: CASRDPTGSGGETQYF.

This sequence joins TRBV6-1 and TRBJ2-7; D not resolved. Germline assignment: CDR1 MNHNS and CDR2 SASEGT. The CDR3 sequence is 14 residues long. The V gene lost 2 bases and the J gene lost 0 bases, with 8 bases spanning the gap. CDR3 sequence reads: CASSEPGFSYEQYF. CDR3 DNA sequence: TGTGCCAGCAGTGAACCGGGTTTCTCCTACGAGCAGTACTTC.

The chain has TRBV24-1 and TRBJ2-7; 8 bases are shared with TRBD1. CDR1 KGHDR and CDR2 SFDVKD come from the germline V gene. The CDR3 is 15 amino acids. V lost 5 bases and J lost 2; bases outside the gene matches: 7. For the CDR3, the DNA is TGTGCCACCAGTGGAGGACAGGGTTCACCCTACGAGCAGTACTTC. This encodes CATSGGQGSPYEQYF.

This clone was counted a single time. The rearrangement links TRBV13 to TRBJ2-5; D ambiguous. The CDR3 runs 13 residues. Trimming left V 0 bases short and J 4 bases short, with 6 bases between. Germline values: CDR1 PRHDT, CDR2 FYEKMQ (reference sequence). CDR3 loop: CASSLGLLETQYF. DNA for the CDR3: TGTGCCAGCAGCTTAGGGCTTTTAGAGACCCAGTACTTC.

Comment on this clone: A read error may account for a junction end that differs from germline. The genes are TRBV11-2 and TRBJ2-1; 11 bases match TRBD2. The CDR3 is made up of 15 amino acids. Per the germline V gene, CDR1 is SGHAT and CDR2 is FQNNGV. The CDR3 region is CASTLAGGPGNEQFF. CDR3 sequence (DNA): TGTGCCAGCACCTTAGCGGGAGGGCCGGGTAATGAGCAGTTCTTC.

A note on this clone: Other DNA sequences within the sample encode an identical CDR3. This chain connects TRBV30 to TRBJ1-5, with no clear D. Germline V CDR1 and CDR2: GTSNPN, SVGIG (reference sequence). The CDR3 totals 13 residues. The V and J ends lost 0 bases and 5 bases respectively, with 8 bases between them. The CDR3 region is CAWSVGLDQPQHF. DNA for the CDR3: TGTGCCTGGAGTGTTGGTTTGGATCAGCCCCAGCATTTT.

The CDR3 DNA reads as TGTGCCAGCAGCCAAGCGGGAGAGGGAGAGCAGTTCTTC. Residues: CASSQAGEGEQFF. The chain couples TRBV27 to TRBJ2-1; TRBD2 aligns across 8 bases. This CDR3 region has 13 residues. V shed 6 bases, J shed 10 bases, and the junction held 8 bases outside the gene matches. CDR1 is MNHEY, CDR2 SMNVEV, per germline (reference sequence).

This CDR3 reads CASSPGQGTYEQYF. DNA for the CDR3: TGTGCCAGCAGCCCTGGACAGGGGACCTACGAGCAGTACTTC. The chain links TRBV7-3 to TRBJ2-7, with TRBD1 matching 9 bases. This CDR3 contains 14 residues. The V and J ends lost 5 bases and 2 bases, in that order; junction bases with no gene match: 4. CDR1 is SGHTA, CDR2 FQGTGA, per germline.